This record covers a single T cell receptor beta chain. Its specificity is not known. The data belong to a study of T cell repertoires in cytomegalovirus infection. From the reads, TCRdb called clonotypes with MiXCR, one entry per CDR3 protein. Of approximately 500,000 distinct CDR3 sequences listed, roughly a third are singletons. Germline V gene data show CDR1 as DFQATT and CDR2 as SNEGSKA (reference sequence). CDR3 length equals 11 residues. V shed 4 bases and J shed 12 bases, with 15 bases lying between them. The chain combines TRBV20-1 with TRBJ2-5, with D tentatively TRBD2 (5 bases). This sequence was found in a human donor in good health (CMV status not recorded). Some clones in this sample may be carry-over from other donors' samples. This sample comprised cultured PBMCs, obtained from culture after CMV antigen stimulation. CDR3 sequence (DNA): TGCAGTGCTAACCGGAGAGGGCTGGAGTACTTC. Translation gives CSANRRGLEYF.